This record covers a single T cell receptor (beta chain). The antigen is unknown. This sample is drawn from a study of breast tumors, draining lymph nodes, adjacent tissues. With V trimmed by 5 bases and J by 5 bases, 6 bases remained unmatched. The CDR3 has 13 amino acids. Germline V gives CDR1 ENHRY, CDR2 SYGVKD. Regarding the study as a whole: Tumor and nontumor repertoires were significantly more similar in luminal-like than in basal-like breast cancer. Tumor repertoires ranked between lymph nodes and nontumor tissue in diversity, with V and J gene preferences.

TCRdb re-analysed the multiplex PCR reads in MiXCR, keeping a single row per CDR3 protein. The sample yields under 15,000 distinct CDR3 sequences, 62% seen once. The sample taken for sequencing was tumor-adjacent breast tissue. The chain employs TRBV10-3 and TRBJ2-7; TRBD1 aligns across 7 bases. This TCR derives from a female donor with breast cancer. Some clones in this sample may be carry-over from other donors' samples. CDR3 sequence reads: CAISTGTEDEQYF. For the CDR3, the DNA is TGTGCCATCAGTACCGGGACAGAGGACGAGCAGTACTTC.